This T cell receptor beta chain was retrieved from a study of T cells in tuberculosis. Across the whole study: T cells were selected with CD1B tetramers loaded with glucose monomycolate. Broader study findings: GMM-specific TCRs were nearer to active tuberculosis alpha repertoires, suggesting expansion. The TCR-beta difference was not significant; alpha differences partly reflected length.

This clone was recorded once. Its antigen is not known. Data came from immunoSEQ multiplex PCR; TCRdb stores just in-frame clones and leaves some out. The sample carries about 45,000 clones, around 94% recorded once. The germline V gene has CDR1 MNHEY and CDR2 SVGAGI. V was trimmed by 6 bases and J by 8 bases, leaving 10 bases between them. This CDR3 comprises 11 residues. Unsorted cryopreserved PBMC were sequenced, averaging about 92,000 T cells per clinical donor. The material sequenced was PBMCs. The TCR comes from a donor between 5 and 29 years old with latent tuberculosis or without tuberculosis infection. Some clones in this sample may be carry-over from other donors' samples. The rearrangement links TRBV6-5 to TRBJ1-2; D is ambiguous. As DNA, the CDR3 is TGTGCCAGCAGGTCCGGAGGAGGCTACACCTTC. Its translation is CASRSGGGYTF.